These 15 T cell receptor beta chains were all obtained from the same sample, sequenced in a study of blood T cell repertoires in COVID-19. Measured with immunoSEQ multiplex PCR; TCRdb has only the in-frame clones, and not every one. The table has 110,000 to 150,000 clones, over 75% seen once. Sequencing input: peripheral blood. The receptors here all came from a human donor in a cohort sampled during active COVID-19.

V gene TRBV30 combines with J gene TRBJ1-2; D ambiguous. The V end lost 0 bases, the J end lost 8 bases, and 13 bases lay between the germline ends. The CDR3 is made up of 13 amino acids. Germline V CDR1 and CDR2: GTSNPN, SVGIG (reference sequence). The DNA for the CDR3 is TGTGCCTGGAGTGTCAACCGGGGAGAGGGCTACACCTTC. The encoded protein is CAWSVNRGEGYTF.

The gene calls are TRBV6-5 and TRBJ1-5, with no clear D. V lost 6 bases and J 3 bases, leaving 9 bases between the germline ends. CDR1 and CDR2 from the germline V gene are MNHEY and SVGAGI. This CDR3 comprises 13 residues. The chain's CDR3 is CASSIQHNQPQHF. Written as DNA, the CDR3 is TGTGCCAGCAGCATACAGCACAATCAGCCCCAGCATTTT.

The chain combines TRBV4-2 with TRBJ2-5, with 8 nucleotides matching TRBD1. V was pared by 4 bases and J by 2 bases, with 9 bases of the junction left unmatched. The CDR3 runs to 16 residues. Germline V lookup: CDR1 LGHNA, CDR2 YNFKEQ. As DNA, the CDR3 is TGTGCCAGCAGCCTGGGGACAGGAGTAGAACAAGAGACCCAGTACTTC. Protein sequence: CASSLGTGVEQETQYF.

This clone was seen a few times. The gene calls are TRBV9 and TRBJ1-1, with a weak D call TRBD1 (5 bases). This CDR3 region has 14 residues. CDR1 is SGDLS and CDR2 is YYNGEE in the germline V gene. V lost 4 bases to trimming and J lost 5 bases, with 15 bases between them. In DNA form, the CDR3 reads TGTGCCAGCAGCCCTTACCTGGGGGGGACTGAAGCTTTCTTT. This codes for CASSPYLGGTEAFF.

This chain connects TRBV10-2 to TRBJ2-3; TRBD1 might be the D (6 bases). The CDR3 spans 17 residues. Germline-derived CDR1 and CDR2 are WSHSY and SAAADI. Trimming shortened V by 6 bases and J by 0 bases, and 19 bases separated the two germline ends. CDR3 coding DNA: TGCGCCAGCAGGGATGGGGGCGGAGTAAGGAGCACAGATACGCAGTATTTT. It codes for CASRDGGGVRSTDTQYF.

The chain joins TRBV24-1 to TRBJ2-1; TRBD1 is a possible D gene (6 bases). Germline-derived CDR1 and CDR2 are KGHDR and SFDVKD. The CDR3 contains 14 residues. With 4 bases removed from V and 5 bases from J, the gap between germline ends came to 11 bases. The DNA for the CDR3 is TGTGCCACCAGTGACCCAGGGGCCCACAATGAGCAGTTCTTC. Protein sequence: CATSDPGAHNEQFF.

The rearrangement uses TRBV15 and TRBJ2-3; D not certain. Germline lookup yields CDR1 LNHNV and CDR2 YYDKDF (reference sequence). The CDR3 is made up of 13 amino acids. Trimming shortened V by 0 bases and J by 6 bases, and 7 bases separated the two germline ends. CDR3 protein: CATSRDNGDTQYF. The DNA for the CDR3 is TGTGCCACCAGCAGAGATAACGGGGATACGCAGTATTTT.

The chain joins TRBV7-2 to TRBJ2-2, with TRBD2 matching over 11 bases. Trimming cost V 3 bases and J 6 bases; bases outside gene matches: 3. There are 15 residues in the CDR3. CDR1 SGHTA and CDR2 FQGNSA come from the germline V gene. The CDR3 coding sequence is TGTGCCAGCAGCTTCCAACTAGCGGGAGCCGGGGAGCTGTTTTTT. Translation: CASSFQLAGAGELFF.

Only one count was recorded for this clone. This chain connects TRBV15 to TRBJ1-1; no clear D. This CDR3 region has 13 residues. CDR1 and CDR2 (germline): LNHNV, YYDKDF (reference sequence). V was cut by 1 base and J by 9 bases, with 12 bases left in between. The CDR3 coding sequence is TGTGCCACCAGCAGAGCCGCGTCGGTGAAAGCTTTCTTT. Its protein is CATSRAASVKAFF. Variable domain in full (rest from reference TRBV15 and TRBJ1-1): DAMVIQNPRYQVTQFGKPVTLSCSQTLNHNVMYWYQQKSSQAPKLLFHYYDKDFNNEADTPDNFQSRRPNTSFCFLDIRSPGLGDTAMYLCATSRAASVKAFFGQGTRLTVV.

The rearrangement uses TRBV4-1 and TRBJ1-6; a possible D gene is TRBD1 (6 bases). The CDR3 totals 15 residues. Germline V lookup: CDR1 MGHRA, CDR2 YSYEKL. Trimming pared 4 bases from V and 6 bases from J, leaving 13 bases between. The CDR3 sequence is CASSRTDSFNSPLHF. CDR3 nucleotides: TGCGCCAGCAGCCGGACGGACAGTTTTAATTCACCCCTCCACTTT.

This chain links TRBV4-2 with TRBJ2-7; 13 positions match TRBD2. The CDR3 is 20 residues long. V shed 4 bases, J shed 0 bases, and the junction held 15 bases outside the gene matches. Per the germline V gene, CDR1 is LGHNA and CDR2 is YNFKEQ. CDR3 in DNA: TGTGCCAGCAGCCCCGCTACTAGCGGGGGGGTTCGACTTAGCTCCTACGAGCAGTACTTC. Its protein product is CASSPATSGGVRLSSYEQYF.

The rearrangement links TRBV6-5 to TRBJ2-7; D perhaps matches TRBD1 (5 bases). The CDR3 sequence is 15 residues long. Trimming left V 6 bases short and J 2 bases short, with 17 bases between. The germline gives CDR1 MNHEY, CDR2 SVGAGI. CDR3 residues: CASSLRAGWTYEQYF. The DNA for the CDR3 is TGTGCCAGCAGCCTCAGGGCAGGGTGGACCTACGAGCAGTACTTC.

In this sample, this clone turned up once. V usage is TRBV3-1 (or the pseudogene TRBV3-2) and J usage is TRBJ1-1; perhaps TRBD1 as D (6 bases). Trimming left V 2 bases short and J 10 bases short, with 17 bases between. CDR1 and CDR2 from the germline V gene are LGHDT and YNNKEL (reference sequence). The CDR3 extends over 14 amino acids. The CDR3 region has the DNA TGTGCCAGCAGCCAAACACAGGGTAGGCTTGGAGCTTTCTTT. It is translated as CASSQTQGRLGAFF.

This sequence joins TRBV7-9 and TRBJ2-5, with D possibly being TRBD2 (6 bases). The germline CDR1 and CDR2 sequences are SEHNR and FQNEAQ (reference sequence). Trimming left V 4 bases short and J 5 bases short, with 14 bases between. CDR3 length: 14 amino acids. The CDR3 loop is CASSYLGRTETQYF. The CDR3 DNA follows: TGTGCCAGCAGCTACTTGGGGAGGACGGAGACCCAGTACTTC.

CDR3 coding DNA: TGTGCCAGCAGCTTGCCGGGACAGGCAACCCAAGAGACCCAGTACTTC. Protein product: CASSLPGQATQETQYF. The V gene is TRBV5-4, the J gene TRBJ2-5; 8 nucleotides align to TRBD1. Germline values: CDR1 SGHNT, CDR2 YYREEE (reference sequence). This CDR3 has 16 residues. J was trimmed by 1 base and V by 1 base; bases with no gene match: 6.